The rows below give T cell receptor beta chains drawn from one sample of a study of vaccination and CD4 T cells after COVID-19. No antigen has been identified for these receptors. One entry per CDR3 protein, called by TCRdb with MiXCR from the PCR reads. The repertoire consists of under 15,000 distinct CDR3 sequences, with approximately 40% occurring once and the leading ten covering approximately 8.5%. The source material was CD4+ T cells from blood, cultured in vitro. These TCRs come from a human donor who had recovered from COVID-19. Both conserved end residues are part of each CDR3. Each record gives: J gene, V gene, clone size, D gene, CDR3 protein, CDR3 DNA. The D gene is left open where the match is weak. Clone size is not always given. Where it is, it says once, few, many or a class for expanded clones.

J: TRBJ2-7; V: TRBV6-5; size: few; D: NA; CDR3: CASSYERGEQYF; DNA: TGTGCCAGCAGTTATGAGAGGGGCGAGCAGTACTTC
J: TRBJ1-2; V: TRBV4-1; size: NA; D: NA; CDR3: CASSQEWGHPNGYTF; DNA: TGCGCCAGCAGCCAAGAGTGGGGGCATCCTAATGGCTACACCTTC
J: TRBJ2-2; V: TRBV25-1; size: NA; D: NA; CDR3: CASSEVQGFSGELFF; DNA: TGTGCCAGCAGTGAGGTGCAGGGGTTTTCCGGGGAGCTGTTTTTT
J: TRBJ1-1; V: TRBV18; size: NA; D: TRBD1; CDR3: CASSRGQGSTEAFF; DNA: TGTGCCAGCTCCCGGGGACAGGGCTCCACTGAAGCTTTCTTT
J: TRBJ1-5; V: TRBV20-1; size: medium-sized; D: NA; CDR3: CSASDRTDYSNQPQHF; DNA: TGCAGTGCTAGTGACCGAACGGACTATAGCAATCAGCCCCAGCATTTT
J: TRBJ2-1; V: TRBV5-4; size: NA; D: NA; CDR3: CASSPGLHSYNEQFF; DNA: TGTGCCAGCAGCCCAGGACTACACTCCTACAATGAGCAGTTCTTC
J: TRBJ1-1; V: TRBV2; size: NA; D: NA; CDR3: CASTPDTQNTEAFF; DNA: TGTGCCAGCACTCCGGACACACAGAACACTGAAGCTTTCTTT
J: TRBJ2-2; V: TRBV7-3; size: once; D: NA; CDR3: CASSLDRLAGELFF; DNA: TGTGCCAGCAGCTTAGATCGACTGGCCGGGGAGCTGTTTTTT
J: TRBJ1-1; V: TRBV3-1; size: NA; D: NA; CDR3: CASSQGHENTEAFF; DNA: TGTGCCAGCAGCCAAGGACACGAGAACACTGAAGCTTTCTTT
J: TRBJ2-3; V: TRBV12-3/TRBV12-4; size: NA; D: NA; CDR3: CASSFKGEPTNTQYF; DNA: TGTGCCAGCAGTTTCAAAGGAGAGCCGACGAATACGCAGTATTTT
J: TRBJ2-5; V: TRBV30; size: few; D: NA; CDR3: CAWSVRGSLRETQYF; DNA: TGTGCCTGGAGTGTACGGGGTTCCCTTCGAGAGACCCAGTACTTC
J: TRBJ1-1; V: TRBV5-1; size: few; D: NA; CDR3: CASSQRGQNTEAFF; DNA: TGCGCCAGCAGCCAACGGGGCCAGAACACTGAAGCTTTCTTT
J: TRBJ2-5; V: TRBV27; size: NA; D: NA; CDR3: CASSSGRGETQYF; DNA: TGTGCCAGCAGTTCGGGCAGGGGAGAGACCCAGTACTTC
J: TRBJ2-7; V: TRBV24-1; size: NA; D: NA; CDR3: CATSDKGTEAYEQYF; DNA: TGTGCCACCAGTGATAAAGGGACGGAAGCCTACGAGCAGTACTTC
J: TRBJ1-2; V: TRBV14; size: NA; D: TRBD1; CDR3: CASSQAGTGILGYTF; DNA: TGTGCCAGCAGCCAGGCCGGGACAGGGATTTTGGGCTACACCTTC
J: TRBJ1-5; V: TRBV20-1; size: NA; D: NA; CDR3: CSARDSRVFAEPQHF; DNA: TGCAGTGCTAGAGATTCTCGAGTCTTTGCGGAGCCCCAGCATTTT
J: TRBJ2-1; V: TRBV4-1; size: NA; D: NA; CDR3: CASSQEPPPQFF; DNA: TGCGCCAGCAGCCAAGAACCCCCCCCTCAGTTCTTC
J: TRBJ2-2; V: TRBV21-1; size: NA; D: NA; CDR3: CASSILDWASGRAGELFF; DNA: TGTGCCAGCAGCATTCTGGACTGGGCTAGCGGGAGGGCCGGGGAGCTGTTTTTT